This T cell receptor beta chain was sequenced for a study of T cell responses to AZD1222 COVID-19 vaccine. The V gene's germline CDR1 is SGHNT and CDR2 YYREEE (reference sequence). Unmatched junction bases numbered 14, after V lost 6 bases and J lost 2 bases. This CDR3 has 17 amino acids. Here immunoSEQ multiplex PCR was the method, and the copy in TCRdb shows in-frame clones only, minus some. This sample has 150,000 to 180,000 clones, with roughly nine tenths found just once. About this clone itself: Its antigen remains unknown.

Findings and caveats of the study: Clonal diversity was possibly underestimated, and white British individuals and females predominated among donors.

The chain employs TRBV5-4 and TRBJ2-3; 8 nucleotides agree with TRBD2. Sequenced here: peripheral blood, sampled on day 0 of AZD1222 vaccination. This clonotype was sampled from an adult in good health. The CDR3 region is CASNTQGGGPHTDTQYF. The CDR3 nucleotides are TGTGCCAGCAACACCCAAGGCGGGGGGCCACACACAGATACGCAGTATTTT.